The 3 T cell receptor beta chains below all came from one sample that was sequenced in a study of response to subunit inactivated influenza vaccine. TCRdb recomputed calls from the RT-PCR reads with MiXCR, one row per CDR3 protein. In the table there are a few hundred thousand distinct CDR3 sequences, just over 20% of which are singletons. Sequencing was performed on PBMCs from blood, taken around 22 months after vaccination. The receptors were sampled from a man in his fifties or sixties who received an inactivated influenza vaccine.

The chain couples TRBV20-1 to TRBJ1-2; tentative D call: TRBD1 (6 bases). From germline, CDR1 is DFQATT and CDR2 SNEGSKA (reference sequence). There are 14 residues in the CDR3. The V gene lost 1 base and the J gene lost 4 bases, with 13 bases spanning the gap. The CDR3, as DNA: TGCAGTGCTAGAGGCAACCGGGACACCTATGGCTACACCTTC. This gives the protein CSARGNRDTYGYTF.

The chain has TRBV12-3 or TRBV12-4 and TRBJ2-3, with D possibly matching TRBD1 (6 bases). The CDR3 sequence is 16 residues long. Trimming pared 4 bases from V and 8 bases from J, leaving 22 bases between. The CDR3 protein is CASSYPTGPGIATQYF. The CDR3 nucleotides are TGTGCCAGCAGTTACCCGACAGGTCCGGGCATAGCTACGCAGTATTTT.

The table lists this clonotype with a few counts. V usage is TRBV28 and J usage is TRBJ2-1, with TRBD2 matching 10 bases. With 7 bases clipped from V and 7 bases from J, the junction kept 7 bases outside the gene matches. The CDR3 is 14 amino acids. Looked up from germline, CDR1 is MDHEN and CDR2 is SYDVKM. This chain's CDR3 is CASNPAGGPNEQFF. In DNA form, the CDR3 reads TGTGCCAGCAACCCAGCGGGAGGGCCTAATGAGCAGTTCTTC.